The 26 T cell receptor beta chains in this list originate from one sample, sequenced in a study of cytomegalovirus exposure and HLA in healthy donors. Here immunoSEQ multiplex PCR was the method, and the copy in TCRdb shows in-frame clones only, minus some. The table shows 95,000 to 150,000 clones, with around 90% occurring only once. Material for sequencing was PBMCs. These receptors all come from a woman aged 18-29 years in good health and CMV-seronegative.

V usage is TRBV27 and J usage is TRBJ2-3; TRBD2 might be the D (6 bases). Germline values: CDR1 MNHEY, CDR2 SMNVEV (reference sequence). This CDR3 is 14 amino acids long. Trimming pared 3 bases from V and 0 bases from J, leaving 7 bases between. CDR3 residues: CASSLAGSTDTQYF. The CDR3 DNA sequence: TGTGCCAGCAGTTTGGCGGGAAGCACAGATACGCAGTATTTT.

CDR3 nucleotides: TGTGCCAGCACCACGGGAGGCCAGGGTGGGGGCGAGCAGTACTTC. Protein sequence: CASTTGGQGGGEQYF. V gene TRBV28 combines with J gene TRBJ2-7; TRBD2 matches at 7 bases. Germline assignment: CDR1 MDHEN and CDR2 SYDVKM. The CDR3 sequence is 15 residues long. V dropped 7 bases and J dropped 6; count of bases not matched to a gene: 15. Using reference TRBV28 and TRBJ2-7 for the parts outside the CDR3, the full variable domain is DVKVTQSSRYLVKRTGEKVFLECVQDMDHENMFWYRQDPGLGLRLIYFSYDVKMKEKGDIPEGYSVSREKKERFSLILESASTNQTSMYLCASTTGGQGGGEQYFGPGTRLTVT.

The chain has TRBV19 and TRBJ1-2; TRBD1 might be the D (6 bases). The germline gives CDR1 LNHDA, CDR2 SQIVND (reference sequence). The ends were cut back, 2 bases at V and 4 bases at J, with 8 bases in the middle. The CDR3 is 13 residues long. CDR3 in DNA: TGTGCCAGTAGTATAACAGGGACCTATGGCTACACCTTC. Its protein product is CASSITGTYGYTF.

The V call is TRBV7-9, the J call TRBJ1-1; D gene ambiguous. Deletions cut 4 bases from V and 6 bases from J, with 9 bases between. CDR1 and CDR2 (germline): SEHNR, FQNEAQ (reference sequence). The CDR3 contains 12 residues. The CDR3 DNA follows: TGTGCCAGCAGCTCACGAGGGTCTGAAGCTTTCTTT. This gives the protein CASSSRGSEAFF.

The rearrangement uses TRBV11-2 and TRBJ1-1; no definite D call. The CDR3 totals 12 residues. With 1 base removed from V and 5 bases from J, the gap between germline ends came to 5 bases. The germline gives CDR1 SGHAT, CDR2 FQNNGV. The CDR3: CASSLGPTEAFF. CDR3 in DNA: TGTGCCAGCAGCTTAGGTCCGACTGAAGCTTTCTTT.

V usage is TRBV5-5 and J usage is TRBJ2-2; no reliable D call. With 5 bases removed from V and 5 bases from J, the gap between germline ends came to 22 bases. The length of the CDR3 is 17 residues. Germline assignment: CDR1 SGHKS and CDR2 YYEKEE (reference sequence). The CDR3 DNA sequence: TGTGCCAGCAGGCCTCTTGACTTGGCCACCCGGACCGGGGAGCTGTTTTTT. This sequence encodes CASRPLDLATRTGELFF. Based on the CDR3 plus reference TRBV5-5 and TRBJ2-2, the full variable domain is DAGVTQSPTHLIKTRGQQVTLRCSPISGHKSVSWYQQVLGQGPQFIFQYYEKEERGRGNFPDRFSARQFPNYSSELNVNALLLGDSALYLCASRPLDLATRTGELFFGEGSRLTVL.

The gene calls are TRBV2 and TRBJ2-7; 8 positions agree with TRBD2. Germline V gene data show CDR1 as SNHLY and CDR2 as FYNNEI. This CDR3 is built from 13 residues. J gave up 4 bases and V 6 bases, and 5 bases lay outside the gene matches. The CDR3 spells CASSGLARYEQYF. The CDR3 bases are TGTGCCAGCAGCGGACTAGCTAGGTACGAGCAGTACTTC.

This clone was picked up one time. This chain uses TRBV28 with TRBJ2-6; D perhaps matches TRBD2 (5 bases). This CDR3 has 15 residues. Trimming shortened V by 11 bases and J by 0 bases, and 14 bases separated the two germline ends. Germline V CDR1 and CDR2: MDHEN, SYDVKM. The CDR3 sequence is CAAGRGSSGANVLTF. CDR3 nucleotide sequence: TGTGCCGCAGGACGGGGAAGCTCTGGGGCCAACGTCCTGACTTTC.

This chain connects TRBV28 to TRBJ1-5, with 7 nucleotides matching TRBD1. Germline lookup yields CDR1 MDHEN and CDR2 SYDVKM. This CDR3 region has 15 residues. V trimming: 6 bases; J trimming: 2 bases; junction bases outside the gene matches: 7. For the CDR3, the DNA is TGTGCCAGCAGCCTCAGGGGGTTGGGCAATCAGCCCCAGCATTTT. It is translated as CASSLRGLGNQPQHF. Together with reference TRBV28 and TRBJ1-5, the CDR3 gives the full variable domain: DVKVTQSSRYLVKRTGEKVFLECVQDMDHENMFWYRQDPGLGLRLIYFSYDVKMKEKGDIPEGYSVSREKKERFSLILESASTNQTSMYLCASSLRGLGNQPQHFGDGTRLSIL.

The chain joins TRBV11-2 to TRBJ2-1, with 10 nucleotides matching TRBD2. V lost 5 bases and J lost 8; bases outside the gene matches: 15. Per germline, CDR1 SGHAT and CDR2 FQNNGV. The CDR3 extends over 17 amino acids. The CDR3 DNA follows: TGTGCCAGCAGCCCAGTGGGGGAAGCGGGAGGGCCTGATGAGCAGTTCTTC. Translation: CASSPVGEAGGPDEQFF.

The count of this clone is one. V and J are TRBV10-1 and TRBJ1-2; TRBD1 matches at 12 bases. The CDR3 extends over 17 amino acids. Trimming removed 10 bases from V and 5 bases from J; junction bases left unmatched: 17. Germline values: CDR1 WNHNN, CDR2 SYGVQD (reference sequence). The chain's CDR3 is CATIARDRGRLGYGYTF. Written as DNA, the CDR3 is TGCGCCACCATAGCCCGGGACAGGGGGCGTCTGGGGTATGGCTACACCTTC.

The V call is TRBV19, the J call TRBJ1-5; TRBD1 aligns across 7 bases. The length of the CDR3 is 14 residues. Losses at the gene ends were 8 bases for V and 2 bases for J; bases not matched to a gene: 6. Germline V lookup: CDR1 LNHDA, CDR2 SQIVND (reference sequence). The CDR3 nucleotides read TGTGCCAGTTTAAAGCAGGGGGGCAATCAGCCCCAGCATTTT. This translates into CASLKQGGNQPQHF.

The chain has TRBV23-1 and TRBJ2-7, with 9 positions matching TRBD1. TRBV23-1 is flagged as an ORF with uncertain function. V shed 1 base, J shed 3 bases, and the junction held 4 bases outside the gene matches. This CDR3 region has 15 residues. The CDR3 DNA follows: TGCGCCAGCAGTCAATGGGGACAGGGTATCTACGAGCAGTACTTC. Protein sequence: CASSQWGQGIYEQYF.

V is TRBV5-1 and J is TRBJ2-1; 9 nucleotides line up with TRBD2. The CDR3 is 14 residues long. The germline CDR1 and CDR2 sequences are SGHRS and YFSETQ. The V segment lost 1 base and the J segment 4 bases; nucleotides outside the gene matches: 0. CDR3 nucleotides: TGCGCCAGCAGCTTGACTAGCGGGTACAATGAGCAGTTCTTC. Translation gives CASSLTSGYNEQFF.

The rearrangement links TRBV6-5 to TRBJ2-7; no firm D call. The CDR3 is 14 amino acids. The V gene's germline CDR1 is MNHEY and CDR2 SVGAGI. The ends were cut back, 0 bases at V and 4 bases at J, with 10 bases in the middle. CDR3 amino acids: CASSYSSRGYEQYF. The CDR3 region has the DNA TGTGCCAGCAGTTACTCGAGTAGAGGTTACGAGCAGTACTTC.

The sample holds one count of this clone. This chain joins TRBV5-4 and TRBJ2-5, with TRBD2 identical over 10 bases. The CDR3 has 16 residues. V shed 1 base, J shed 7 bases, and the junction held 10 bases outside the gene matches. CDR1 and CDR2 (germline): SGHNT, YYREEE (reference sequence). The CDR3 region is CASSLSGLAAFGTQYF. The CDR3 region has the DNA TGTGCCAGCAGCTTGAGCGGACTAGCGGCCTTCGGGACCCAGTACTTC. The entire variable domain, with the rest obtained from reference TRBV5-4 and TRBJ2-5, is as follows: ETGVTQSPTHLIKTRGQQVTLRCSSQSGHNTVSWYQQALGQGPQFIFQYYREEENGRGNFPPRFSGLQFPNYSSELNVNALELDDSALYLCASSLSGLAAFGTQYFGPGTRLLVL.

The rearrangement uses TRBV7-2 and TRBJ2-3; possible D gene TRBD2, 6 bases. Germline V gives CDR1 SGHTA, CDR2 FQGNSA. Deletions cut 5 bases from V and 7 bases from J, with 13 bases between. The CDR3 runs to 13 residues. DNA for the CDR3: TGTGCCAGCAGCCCACGGGGGAGGAATACGCAGTATTTT. Its translation is CASSPRGRNTQYF.

This chain uses TRBV6-4 with TRBJ2-1; 9 nucleotides line up with TRBD2. With V trimmed by 10 bases and J by 5 bases, 15 bases remained unmatched. This CDR3 spans 16 amino acids. The V gene's germline CDR1 is MRHNA and CDR2 SNTAGT. CDR3 region: CANNPTSAGGNNEQFF. The CDR3 DNA is TGTGCCAACAACCCGACGTCAGCGGGAGGCAACAATGAGCAGTTCTTC.

The rearrangement joins TRBV2 to TRBJ2-7, with 15 positions matching TRBD2. The CDR3 has 14 residues. From germline, CDR1 is SNHLY and CDR2 FYNNEI. Losses at the gene ends were 5 bases for V and 7 bases for J; bases not matched to a gene: 3. CDR3 in DNA: TGTGCCAGCAGTTGGACTAGCGGGAGGGGGGAGCAGTACTTC. It codes for CASSWTSGRGEQYF.

The chain employs TRBV4-1 and TRBJ1-2, with D perhaps TRBD1 (5 bases). Per germline, CDR1 MGHRA and CDR2 YSYEKL. The length of the CDR3 is 14 residues. V was clipped by 5 bases and J by 5 bases, with 15 bases between them. The CDR3 here is CASSWGGMEYGYTF. Written as DNA, the CDR3 is TGCGCCAGCAGCTGGGGGGGGATGGAGTATGGCTACACCTTC.

The rearrangement joins TRBV10-3 to TRBJ2-7; possible D gene TRBD2, 6 bases. The CDR3 length is 13 residues. Looked up from germline, CDR1 is ENHRY and CDR2 is SYGVKD. Trimming left V 2 bases short and J 4 bases short, with 9 bases between. CDR3 loop: CAISEASEYEQYF. The CDR3 DNA reads as TGTGCCATCAGTGAGGCTAGCGAATACGAGCAGTACTTC.

CDR3 bases: TGTGCTAGTGGTTTGGCAGGGACTAGCCTCCATGAGCAGTTCTTC. It encodes CASGLAGTSLHEQFF. The chain joins TRBV12-5 to TRBJ2-1, with 9 bases that match TRBD2. Germline trimming cut 1 base from V and 8 bases from J; bases unmatched to any gene: 6. Germline-derived CDR1 and CDR2 are LGHNT and FRNRAP. The CDR3 covers 15 residues.

The chain combines TRBV6-1 with TRBJ2-7, with 9 positions matching TRBD1. Trimming at V came to 6 bases and at J to 5 bases, leaving 5 bases not matched to a gene. Germline V gives CDR1 MNHNS, CDR2 SASEGT. There are 13 residues in the CDR3. The CDR3 DNA follows: TGTGCCAGCAGGGTGGACAGGGGCCACGAGCAGTACTTC. It yields the protein CASRVDRGHEQYF.

V and J are TRBV4-1 and TRBJ1-2; 8 positions agree with TRBD1. The ends lost 4 bases at V and 6 bases at J; junction bases unmatched: 10. The CDR3 is made up of 15 amino acids. Germline V lookup: CDR1 MGHRA, CDR2 YSYEKL. The CDR3, as DNA: TGCGCCAGCAGCCGAGGACAGGGTAGAGGGGATGGCTACACCTTC. Encoded protein: CASSRGQGRGDGYTF.

The chain combines TRBV18 with TRBJ2-5; 7 bases line up with TRBD2. J lost 2 bases, V lost 2 bases, and 11 bases had no gene match. CDR1 KGHSH and CDR2 LQKENI come from the germline V gene. The CDR3 has 17 amino acids. DNA for the CDR3: TGTGCCAGCTCACCAAGGAATAGCGGGCACAGACAAGAGACCCAGTACTTC. This gives the protein CASSPRNSGHRQETQYF.

The V gene is TRBV7-8, the J gene TRBJ2-3, with 7 bases that match TRBD2. Losses at the gene ends were 5 bases for V and 0 bases for J; bases not matched to a gene: 8. CDR1 and CDR2 from the germline V gene are SGHVS and FQNEAQ. The CDR3 runs 16 residues. The CDR3 spells CASSPNSAGSTDTQYF. For the CDR3, the DNA is TGTGCCAGCAGCCCAAACTCAGCGGGAAGCACAGATACGCAGTATTTT.